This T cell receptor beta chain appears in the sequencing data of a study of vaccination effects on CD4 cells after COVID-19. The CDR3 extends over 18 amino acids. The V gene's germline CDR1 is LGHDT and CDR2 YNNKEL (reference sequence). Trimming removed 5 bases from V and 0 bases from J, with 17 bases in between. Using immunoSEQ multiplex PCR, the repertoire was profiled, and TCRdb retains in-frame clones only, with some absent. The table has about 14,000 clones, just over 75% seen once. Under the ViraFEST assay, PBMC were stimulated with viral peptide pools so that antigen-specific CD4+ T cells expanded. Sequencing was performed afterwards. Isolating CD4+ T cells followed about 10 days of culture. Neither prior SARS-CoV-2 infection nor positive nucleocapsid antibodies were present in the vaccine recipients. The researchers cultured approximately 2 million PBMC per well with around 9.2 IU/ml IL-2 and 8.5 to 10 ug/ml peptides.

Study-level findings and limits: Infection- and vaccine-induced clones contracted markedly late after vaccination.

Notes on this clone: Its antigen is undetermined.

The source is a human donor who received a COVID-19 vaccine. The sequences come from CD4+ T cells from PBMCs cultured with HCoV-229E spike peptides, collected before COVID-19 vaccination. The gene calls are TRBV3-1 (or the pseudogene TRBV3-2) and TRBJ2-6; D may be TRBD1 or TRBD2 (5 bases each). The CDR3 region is CASSASGTTYSGANVLTF. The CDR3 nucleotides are TGTGCCAGCAGCGCATCCGGGACCACCTACTCTGGGGCCAACGTCCTGACTTTC.